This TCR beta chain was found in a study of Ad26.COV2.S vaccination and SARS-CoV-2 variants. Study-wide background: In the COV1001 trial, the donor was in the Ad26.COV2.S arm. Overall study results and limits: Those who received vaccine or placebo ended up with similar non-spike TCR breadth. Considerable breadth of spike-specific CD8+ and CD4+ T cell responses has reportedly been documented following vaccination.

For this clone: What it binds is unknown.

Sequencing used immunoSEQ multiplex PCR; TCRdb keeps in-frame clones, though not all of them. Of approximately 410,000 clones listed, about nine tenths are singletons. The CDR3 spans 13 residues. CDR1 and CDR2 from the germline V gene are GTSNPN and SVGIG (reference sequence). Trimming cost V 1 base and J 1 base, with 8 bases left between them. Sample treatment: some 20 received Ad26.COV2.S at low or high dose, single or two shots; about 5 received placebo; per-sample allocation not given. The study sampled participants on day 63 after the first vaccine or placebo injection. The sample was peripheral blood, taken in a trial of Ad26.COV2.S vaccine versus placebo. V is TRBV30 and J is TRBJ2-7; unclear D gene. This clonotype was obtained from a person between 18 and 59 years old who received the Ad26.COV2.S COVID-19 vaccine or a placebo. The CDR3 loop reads CAWSGSTSYEQYF. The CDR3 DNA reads TGTGCCTGGAGTGGTTCCACGTCCTACGAGCAGTACTTC.